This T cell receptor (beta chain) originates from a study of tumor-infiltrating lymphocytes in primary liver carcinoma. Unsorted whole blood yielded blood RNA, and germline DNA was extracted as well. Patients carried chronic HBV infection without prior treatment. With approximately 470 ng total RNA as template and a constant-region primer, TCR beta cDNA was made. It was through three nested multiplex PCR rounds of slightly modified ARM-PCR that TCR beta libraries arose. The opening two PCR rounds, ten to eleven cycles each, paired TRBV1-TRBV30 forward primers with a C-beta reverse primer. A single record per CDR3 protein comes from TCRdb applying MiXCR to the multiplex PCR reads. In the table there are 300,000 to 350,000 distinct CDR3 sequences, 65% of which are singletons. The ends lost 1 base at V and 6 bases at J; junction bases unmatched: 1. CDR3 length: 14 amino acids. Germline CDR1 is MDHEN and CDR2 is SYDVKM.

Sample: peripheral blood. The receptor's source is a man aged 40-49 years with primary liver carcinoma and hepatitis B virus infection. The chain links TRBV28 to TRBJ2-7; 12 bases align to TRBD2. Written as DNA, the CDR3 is TGTGCCAGCAGTTTATCTAGCGGGAGGGCCGAGCAGTACTTC. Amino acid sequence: CASSLSSGRAEQYF.